The next 26 T cell receptor beta chains were all read from a single sample in a study of cytomegalovirus exposure and HLA in healthy donors. It was with 60 Vbeta and 13 Jbeta primers that the PCR ran. The method was immunoSEQ multiplex PCR; TCRdb's version includes in-frame clones alone and lacks a portion of them. The sample's table shows some 130,000 clones. Sequencing was performed on PBMCs. The receptors were sampled from a woman aged 55-70 years in good health and CMV-seronegative.

The rearrangement links TRBV5-1 to TRBJ1-6, with 7 positions matching TRBD1. The J segment lost 9 bases and the V segment lost 3 bases, leaving 6 bases of the junction unmatched. Germline CDR1 and CDR2: SGHRS and YFSETQ. This CDR3 is 14 amino acids long. CDR3 in DNA: TGCGCCAGCAGCTCACAGGGGTGGGGTTCACCCCTCCACTTT. It specifies CASSSQGWGSPLHF.

The chain is built from TRBV7-3 and TRBJ1-2; a possible D gene is TRBD1 (6 bases). Germline lookup yields CDR1 SGHTA and CDR2 FQGTGA. The CDR3 has 13 residues. Trimming took off 5 bases at V and 1 base at J, with 8 bases between the two ends. The CDR3 coding sequence is TGTGCCAGCAGCCGGACAGATAACTATGGCTACACCTTC. Its protein is CASSRTDNYGYTF.

The V and J genes are TRBV30 and TRBJ1-5, with unresolved D. The germline V gene has CDR1 GTSNPN and CDR2 SVGIG (reference sequence). The CDR3 is 14 amino acids. Trimming took 3 bases from V and 1 from J, leaving 10 bases between them. The CDR3 protein is CAWSRGRSNQPQHF. The CDR3 coding sequence is TGTGCCTGGAGCCGGGGTCGGAGCAATCAGCCCCAGCATTTT.

The chain joins TRBV6-6 to TRBJ1-3; the match to TRBD1 covers 7 bases. The CDR3 runs 15 residues. Germline V lookup: CDR1 MNHNY, CDR2 SVGAGI (reference sequence). Trimming at V came to 6 bases and at J to 4 bases, leaving 9 bases not matched to a gene. The CDR3 bases are TGTGCCAGCAGACCCGACAGGGCGCGAGGAAACACCATATATTTT. The encoded protein is CASRPDRARGNTIYF.

The genes are TRBV6-5 and TRBJ1-2; 11 bases line up with TRBD1. The CDR3 covers 16 residues. CDR1 and CDR2 from the germline V gene are MNHEY and SVGAGI. V gave up 4 bases and J gave up 4 bases; unmatched junction bases: 8. The CDR3, as DNA: TGTGCCAGCAGTTCCACTCCGGGACAGGGGGGCTATGGCTACACCTTC. Amino acid sequence: CASSSTPGQGGYGYTF.

The rearrangement joins TRBV28 to TRBJ2-7; 7 bases are shared with TRBD2. Germline V gives CDR1 MDHEN, CDR2 SYDVKM. With V trimmed by 6 bases and J by 6 bases, 2 bases remained unmatched. The CDR3 totals 11 residues. CDR3 amino acids: CASRGGTEQYF. The CDR3, as DNA: TGTGCCAGCAGGGGGGGGACCGAGCAGTACTTC.

This sequence joins TRBV7-8 and TRBJ2-2; 9 bases map to TRBD2. This CDR3 has 16 amino acids. Germline values: CDR1 SGHVS, CDR2 FQNEAQ. Trimming at V came to 5 bases and at J to 7 bases, leaving 11 bases not matched to a gene. CDR3 nucleotide sequence: TGTGCCAGCAGCGTGTCTAGCGGGGATTTTTACGGGGAGCTGTTTTTT. Translating it yields CASSVSSGDFYGELFF.

This chain links TRBV5-1 with TRBJ2-3, with 7 bases lining up with TRBD1. The CDR3 has 17 amino acids. Germline V CDR1 and CDR2: SGHRS, YFSETQ. V was pared by 5 bases and J by 6 bases, with 18 bases of the junction left unmatched. CDR3 residues: CASSLQPTTGVSDTQYF. The CDR3 DNA follows: TGCGCCAGCAGTCTTCAACCCACAACAGGGGTGTCGGATACGCAGTATTTT.

V and J are TRBV6-1 and TRBJ2-1; TRBD1 agrees at 8 bases. V lost 4 bases to trimming and J lost 0 bases; unmatched junction nucleotides: 8. Germline V gene sequence: CDR1 MNHNS, CDR2 SASEGT. The CDR3 is 17 amino acids. This CDR3 is CASSGRQGLFSYNEQFF. CDR3 nucleotides: TGTGCCAGCAGTGGTCGACAGGGGTTGTTCTCCTACAATGAGCAGTTCTTC.

The rearrangement links TRBV5-4 to TRBJ2-1; possible D gene TRBD1, 6 bases. The germline V gene encodes CDR1 SGHNT and CDR2 YYREEE (reference sequence). Between the trimmed V and J ends, which lost 4 bases and 0 bases, there was a span of 11 bases. The CDR3 is 15 residues long. The DNA for the CDR3 is TGTGCCAGCAGCATGGACAGCAGCTCCTACAATGAGCAGTTCTTC. Translated: CASSMDSSSYNEQFF.

The genes are TRBV9 and TRBJ2-2, with 7 bases that match TRBD1. Germline CDR1 and CDR2: SGDLS and YYNGEE. With V trimmed by 3 bases and J by 0 bases, 2 bases remained unmatched. The CDR3 totals 15 residues. CDR3 DNA sequence: TGTGCCAGCAGCGCAGGGGGTTCGAACACCGGGGAGCTGTTTTTT. Its protein product is CASSAGGSNTGELFF.

The CDR3: CASSYNTGGADTQYF. The CDR3 nucleotides are TGTGCCAGCAGCTACAACACAGGGGGCGCAGATACGCAGTATTTT. The chain recombines TRBV7-9 with TRBJ2-3; the match to TRBD1 covers 9 bases. This CDR3 contains 15 residues. V was pared by 4 bases and J by 4 bases, with 6 bases of the junction left unmatched. Germline values: CDR1 SEHNR, CDR2 FQNEAQ (reference sequence).

The chain has TRBV5-1 and TRBJ2-5; possibly TRBD2 for D (6 bases). The CDR3 extends over 14 amino acids. Germline lookup yields CDR1 SGHRS and CDR2 YFSETQ. V lost 2 bases to trimming and J lost 8 bases, with 16 bases between them. The CDR3 loop is CASSLETISGTQYF. In nucleotides, the CDR3 is TGCGCCAGCAGCTTAGAAACTATTAGCGGCACCCAGTACTTC.

The V call is TRBV29-1, the J call TRBJ1-1; perhaps TRBD1 as D (6 bases). This CDR3 comprises 13 residues. V was clipped by 8 bases and J by 4 bases, with 17 bases between them. CDR1 SQVTM and CDR2 ANQGSEA come from the germline V gene. The CDR3 DNA follows: TGCAGCACTTACAGGGCCCTCCGCACTGAAGCTTTCTTT. Its translation is CSTYRALRTEAFF.

V usage is TRBV19 and J usage is TRBJ1-5, with D uncertain. V lost 3 bases and J 0 bases, leaving 6 bases between the germline ends. The CDR3 contains 14 residues. Germline loops: CDR1 LNHDA, CDR2 SQIVND (reference sequence). CDR3: CASSILYSNQPQHF. The CDR3 coding sequence is TGTGCCAGTAGTATCCTATATAGCAATCAGCCCCAGCATTTT.

The chain combines TRBV7-9 with TRBJ1-2; D unclear. V was clipped by 4 bases and J by 5 bases, with 14 bases between them. CDR3 size: 14 residues. CDR1 is SEHNR and CDR2 is FQNEAQ in the germline V gene (reference sequence). In DNA form, the CDR3 reads TGTGCCAGCAGCTCGCCGTCTGGAGGGTATGGCTACACCTTC. Translated, it gives CASSSPSGGYGYTF.

CDR3 DNA sequence: TGTGCCAGCACGGGACAGGGAAACATTCAGTACTTC. It specifies CASTGQGNIQYF. The chain has TRBV28 and TRBJ2-4; 9 nucleotides agree with TRBD1. The trim removed 7 bases at V and 6 bases at J, leaving 1 base unmatched. This CDR3 has 12 amino acids. Germline CDR1 is MDHEN and CDR2 is SYDVKM.

This CDR3 is CASSYRASEQYF. The CDR3 DNA reads as TGTGCCAGCAGCTACAGGGCGAGCGAGCAGTACTTC. The chain has TRBV28 and TRBJ2-7, with D maybe TRBD1 (6 bases). Germline-derived CDR1 and CDR2 are MDHEN and SYDVKM. The CDR3 extends over 12 amino acids. V was shortened by 6 bases and J by 6 bases, with 12 bases between the two germline ends.

CDR3 loop: CASSLGLAGRNEQFF. The CDR3 region has the DNA TGCGCCAGCAGCTTGGGGCTAGCGGGCCGCAATGAGCAGTTCTTC. This chain connects TRBV5-1 to TRBJ2-1; 8 bases fit TRBD2. The length of the CDR3 is 15 residues. Trimming removed 0 bases from V and 6 bases from J; junction bases left unmatched: 5. Germline CDR1 SGHRS, CDR2 YFSETQ.

V and J are TRBV5-5 and TRBJ2-7; 7 nucleotides line up with TRBD1. This CDR3 is 14 amino acids long. Germline lookup yields CDR1 SGHKS and CDR2 YYEKEE (reference sequence). Trimming removed 4 bases from V and 4 bases from J; junction bases left unmatched: 8. Here the CDR3 DNA reads TGTGCCAGCAGCCATGGTCCGGGACAGTACGAGCAGTACTTC. Encoded protein: CASSHGPGQYEQYF.

The rearrangement joins TRBV2 to TRBJ1-5, with D possibly TRBD1 on 5 matching bases. The ends were cut back, 7 bases at V and 2 bases at J, with 6 bases in the middle. This CDR3 region has 12 residues. Germline lookup yields CDR1 SNHLY and CDR2 FYNNEI. The CDR3, as DNA: TGTGCCAGCACCAGGGGCAATCAGCCCCAGCATTTT. Amino acid sequence: CASTRGNQPQHF.

The rearrangement joins TRBV7-9 to TRBJ1-1; D is uncertain. CDR3 length: 15 residues. Germline CDR1 and CDR2: SEHNR and FQNEAQ (reference sequence). V was trimmed by 2 bases and J by 3 bases, leaving 13 bases between them. Here the CDR3 reads CASSLMQVVDTEAFF. In nucleotides, the CDR3 is TGTGCCAGCAGCTTAATGCAGGTAGTTGACACTGAAGCTTTCTTT.

The rearrangement uses TRBV28 and TRBJ2-5; D call uncertain. The J call is doubtful: the DNA matches TRBJ2-7 better. This CDR3 has 11 amino acids. Germline V gives CDR1 MDHEN, CDR2 SYDVKM. CDR3: CASSGFYEQYF. The DNA for the CDR3 is TGTGCCAGCAGTGGTTTCTACGAGCAGTACTTC.

The rearrangement joins TRBV7-9 to TRBJ1-1; D is undetermined. Looked up from germline, CDR1 is SEHNR and CDR2 is FQNEAQ (reference sequence). This CDR3 comprises 16 residues. Trimming cost V 2 bases and J 0 bases, with 13 bases left between them. The CDR3 loop is CASSLSRVALNTEAFF. In nucleotides, the CDR3 is TGTGCCAGCAGCTTAAGTCGGGTAGCCTTGAACACTGAAGCTTTCTTT. Filled out from reference TRBV7-9 and TRBJ1-1, the complete variable domain reads DTGVSQNPRHKITKRGQNVTFRCDPISEHNRLYWYRQTLGQGPEFLTYFQNEAQLEKSRLLSDRFSAERPKGSFSTLEIQRTEQGDSAMYLCASSLSRVALNTEAFFGQGTRLTVV.

This sequence joins TRBV10-3 and TRBJ2-7; tentatively, D is TRBD2 (6 bases). The V end was cut by 0 bases, the J end by 3 bases, with 6 bases between. Germline lookup yields CDR1 ENHRY and CDR2 SYGVKD. This CDR3 contains 13 residues. The CDR3 loop is CAISESEGYEQYF. DNA of the CDR3: TGTGCCATCAGTGAGTCGGAGGGCTACGAGCAGTACTTC.

V and J are TRBV5-4 and TRBJ2-5; TRBD2 agrees at 7 bases. The CDR3 runs 15 residues. Germline CDR1 reads SGHNT; CDR2 reads YYREEE (reference sequence). J gave up 1 base and V 4 bases, and 7 bases lay outside the gene matches. The CDR3 bases are TGTGCCAGCAGCGGTGGAAGCGGGATCCAAGAGACCCAGTACTTC. Protein: CASSGGSGIQETQYF.